These 29 T cell receptor beta chains were sequenced from one sample in a study of OX40 agonist ivuxolimab in advanced cancers. Data came from immunoSEQ multiplex PCR; TCRdb stores just in-frame clones and leaves some out. The sample lists fewer than 65,000 clones; approximately 79% were seen once. Sequencing used CD4+ or CD8+ T cells sorted from blood, obtained in a trial of the OX40 agonist ivuxolimab. These receptor sequences come from an adult with an advanced solid tumor such as melanoma, head and neck, liver or kidney cancer.

V gene TRBV25-1 combines with J gene TRBJ1-4; TRBD1 is a possible D gene (5 bases). CDR1 and CDR2 (germline): MGHDK, SYGVNS. This CDR3 has 12 amino acids. Trimming removed 8 bases from V and 5 bases from J, with 9 bases in between. As DNA, the CDR3 is TGTGCCAGCCGGACACAAAATGAAAAACTGTTTTTT. Protein: CASRTQNEKLFF.

V usage is TRBV4-1 and J usage is TRBJ2-7, with 9 bases identical to TRBD1. V dropped 3 bases and J dropped 2; count of bases not matched to a gene: 8. The germline gives CDR1 MGHRA, CDR2 YSYEKL. CDR3 size: 16 residues. The CDR3 DNA is TGCGCCAGCAGCCAGGTACAGGGGGCCCGACCCTACGAGCAGTACTTC. As protein: CASSQVQGARPYEQYF.

The chain links TRBV7-8 to TRBJ2-1, with D perhaps assigned TRBD1 or TRBD2 (5 bases each). The CDR3 contains 15 residues. Germline values: CDR1 SGHVS, CDR2 FQNEAQ. The V gene lost 0 bases and the J gene lost 8 bases, with 14 bases spanning the gap. CDR3 sequence: CASSLAGASRDEQFF. As DNA, the CDR3 is TGTGCCAGCAGCTTAGCAGGGGCTAGCCGGGATGAGCAGTTCTTC.

This clone was found once. V and J are TRBV7-9 and TRBJ2-5; 7 nucleotides line up with TRBD1. The CDR3 extends over 16 amino acids. Germline lookup yields CDR1 SEHNR and CDR2 FQNEAQ (reference sequence). With 6 bases clipped from V and 1 base from J, the junction kept 11 bases outside the gene matches. The CDR3 spells CASSRHSGTVQETQYF. The CDR3 DNA reads TGTGCCAGCAGTCGTCACTCCGGGACAGTCCAAGAGACCCAGTACTTC.

The rearrangement joins TRBV28 to TRBJ1-5; D is unclear. Germline CDR1 is MDHEN and CDR2 is SYDVKM. This CDR3 comprises 15 residues. V lost 2 bases, J lost 3 bases, and 11 bases lay in between. The CDR3 sequence is CASSLDSRANQPQHF. As DNA, the CDR3 is TGTGCCAGCAGTTTAGATAGCCGGGCCAATCAGCCCCAGCATTTT.

The chain combines TRBV4-1 with TRBJ2-7; D unclear. This CDR3 is 15 amino acids long. Germline assignment: CDR1 MGHRA and CDR2 YSYEKL. The germline V and J ends were trimmed by 0 bases and 0 bases, with 9 bases remaining between them. The CDR3 bases are TGCGCCAGCAGCCAAGATTCCAGCAGCTCCTACGAGCAGTACTTC. Translation: CASSQDSSSSYEQYF.

The chain combines TRBV29-1 with TRBJ1-4, with D possibly matching TRBD1 (6 bases). Trimming took 7 bases from V and 5 from J, leaving 20 bases between them. Looked up from germline, CDR1 is SQVTM and CDR2 is ANQGSEA. The CDR3 is made up of 15 amino acids. The CDR3 reads CSGTGFAAGNEKLFF. The CDR3 DNA sequence: TGCAGCGGTACAGGGTTTGCAGCGGGGAATGAAAAACTGTTTTTT.

The chain employs TRBV28 and TRBJ2-5, with 12 bases lining up with TRBD2. The DNA end favors TRBJ2-7, so the J call may be wrong. Germline CDR1 MDHEN, CDR2 SYDVKM. The CDR3 consists of 14 residues. CDR3 residues: CASSTTSGSYEQYF. CDR3 DNA sequence: TGTGCCAGCAGTACGACTAGCGGGAGCTACGAGCAGTACTTC.

V is TRBV7-9 and J is TRBJ1-4; D perhaps matches TRBD1 (6 bases). The CDR3 spans 18 residues. V was cut by 1 base and J by 11 bases, with 26 bases left in between. The germline CDR1 and CDR2 sequences are SEHNR and FQNEAQ (reference sequence). CDR3 coding DNA: TGTGCCAGCAGCTTAGATGGGACCCGGCCGGGGGGCCCTGACAAACTGTTTTTT. Its protein product is CASSLDGTRPGGPDKLFF.

This chain uses TRBV4-1 with TRBJ2-5; D may be TRBD2 (6 bases). Deletions cut 2 bases from V and 3 bases from J, with 13 bases between. The germline gives CDR1 MGHRA, CDR2 YSYEKL. The CDR3 is made up of 15 amino acids. The CDR3 coding sequence is TGCGCCAGCAGCCAAACCCTTAGCGGAAAAGAGACCCAGTACTTC. This codes for CASSQTLSGKETQYF.

The chain joins TRBV4-2 to TRBJ2-3; D gene ambiguous. V lost 0 bases and J 2 bases, leaving 12 bases between the germline ends. Germline CDR1 and CDR2: LGHNA and YNFKEQ. The CDR3 runs 16 residues. The CDR3, as DNA: TGTGCCAGCAGCCAAGATGGGGATACTTACACAGATACGCAGTATTTT. Protein product: CASSQDGDTYTDTQYF.

The chain links TRBV4-1 to TRBJ2-1, with TRBD1 as a possible D gene (6 bases). Germline V gives CDR1 MGHRA, CDR2 YSYEKL. The length of the CDR3 is 15 residues. V was cut by 0 bases and J by 4 bases, with 10 bases left in between. The CDR3: CASSQDATGYNEQFF. The CDR3 nucleotides are TGCGCCAGCAGCCAAGATGCCACAGGGTACAATGAGCAGTTCTTC.

The chain links TRBV10-3 to TRBJ2-2; no firm D call. This CDR3 comprises 12 residues. The ends were cut back, 6 bases at V and 6 bases at J, with 8 bases in the middle. CDR1 ENHRY and CDR2 SYGVKD come from the germline V gene. CDR3 loop: CAISPMAGELFF. DNA of the CDR3: TGTGCCATCAGCCCGATGGCCGGGGAGCTGTTTTTT.

The chain links TRBV7-9 to TRBJ1-3; maybe TRBD1 (6 bases). The CDR3 loop spans 16 amino acids. From germline, CDR1 is SEHNR and CDR2 FQNEAQ (reference sequence). V was cut by 5 bases and J by 0 bases, with 14 bases left in between. The CDR3 DNA follows: TGTGCCAGCAGCCTGAGACAGGACAACTCTGGAAACACCATATATTTT. Translated, it gives CASSLRQDNSGNTIYF. The full variable domain, in which reference TRBV7-9 and TRBJ1-3 provide the parts outside the CDR3, is DTGVSQNPRHKITKRGQNVTFRCDPISEHNRLYWYRQTLGQGPEFLTYFQNEAQLEKSRLLSDRFSAERPKGSFSTLEIQRTEQGDSAMYLCASSLRQDNSGNTIYFGEGSWLTVV.

This clone has just one count. The V and J genes are TRBV19 and TRBJ1-3, with 9 bases matching TRBD1. The CDR3 is made up of 14 amino acids. J lost 7 bases, V lost 6 bases, and 7 bases had no gene match. Germline values: CDR1 LNHDA, CDR2 SQIVND (reference sequence). The CDR3 sequence: CASRNRGPGNTIYF. CDR3 bases: TGTGCCAGTAGGAACAGGGGGCCGGGTAACACCATATATTTT.

The CDR3 sequence is CASSQVGGVSQPQHF. CDR3 DNA: TGCGCCAGCAGCCAAGTCGGCGGGGTGAGTCAGCCCCAGCATTTT. V is TRBV4-1 and J is TRBJ1-5; no definite D call. Germline CDR1 reads MGHRA; CDR2 reads YSYEKL. The CDR3 consists of 15 residues. V gave up 1 base and J gave up 6 bases, with 13 bases separating them.

The chain combines TRBV5-6 with TRBJ2-3; 8 nucleotides match TRBD2. The CDR3 runs 16 residues. Germline lookup yields CDR1 SGHDT and CDR2 YYEEEE. V lost 4 bases and J lost 0; bases outside the gene matches: 7. CDR3 sequence: CASSRLAGMSTDTQYF. The DNA of the CDR3 is TGTGCCAGCAGCCGTCTAGCGGGCATGAGCACAGATACGCAGTATTTT. The full variable domain, in which reference TRBV5-6 and TRBJ2-3 provide the parts outside the CDR3, is DAGVTQSPTHLIKTRGQQVTLRCSPKSGHDTVSWYQQALGQGPQFIFQYYEEEERQRGNFPDRFSGHQFPNYSSELNVNALLLGDSALYLCASSRLAGMSTDTQYFGPGTRLTVL.

The chain has TRBV7-3 and TRBJ2-7, with 8 bases that match TRBD2. Germline V gene data show CDR1 as SGHTA and CDR2 as FQGTGA. CDR3 length: 16 residues. Germline trimming cut 5 bases from V and 1 base from J; bases unmatched to any gene: 10. In DNA, the CDR3 is TGTGCCAGCAGCCCCCGGACTAGCTCCGTTTCCTACGAGCAGTACTTC. This translates into CASSPRTSSVSYEQYF.

The V call is TRBV11-2, the J call TRBJ1-3; 7 nucleotides line up with TRBD1. The V segment lost 5 bases and the J segment 3 bases; nucleotides outside the gene matches: 10. This CDR3 spans 16 amino acids. Germline V gene data show CDR1 as SGHAT and CDR2 as FQNNGV. This chain's CDR3 is CASSRDYAGGGNTIYF. In DNA, the CDR3 is TGTGCCAGCAGCAGAGACTACGCAGGGGGTGGAAACACCATATATTTT.

The chain carries TRBV19 and TRBJ1-1, with TRBD1 identical over 9 bases. V was pared by 3 bases and J by 5 bases, with 10 bases of the junction left unmatched. The V gene's germline CDR1 is LNHDA and CDR2 SQIVND (reference sequence). The CDR3 loop spans 16 amino acids. CDR3 sequence (DNA): TGTGCCAGTAGTATTCGAGGAGGGACAGGGAAGACTGAAGCTTTCTTT. Translating gives CASSIRGGTGKTEAFF.

This chain uses TRBV7-3 with TRBJ2-3; D gene uncertain. Trimming stripped 7 bases from V and 4 bases from J, with 9 bases between. Per the germline V gene, CDR1 is SGHTA and CDR2 is FQGTGA. This CDR3 is built from 12 residues. This CDR3 is CASTPGADTQYF. The CDR3 nucleotides read TGTGCCAGCACCCCGGGTGCAGATACGCAGTATTTT.

This chain uses TRBV29-1 with TRBJ1-2; no reliable D call. Trimming removed 7 bases at V and 4 bases at J, with 7 bases between. This CDR3 has 10 amino acids. CDR1 is SQVTM, CDR2 ANQGSEA, per germline. The CDR3 region has the DNA TGCAGCGCGTTCGGCTATGGCTACACCTTC. Its protein is CSAFGYGYTF.

The chain is built from TRBV2 and TRBJ2-5, with D maybe TRBD1 (5 bases). The V gene lost 6 bases and the J gene lost 2 bases, with 13 bases spanning the gap. This CDR3 has 14 amino acids. Germline V gene data show CDR1 as SNHLY and CDR2 as FYNNEI. CDR3 nucleotide sequence: TGTGCCAGCAGCGTGCAGGGTGATCAAGAGACCCAGTACTTC. Translating gives CASSVQGDQETQYF.

This clone was recorded many times. The chain employs TRBV14 and TRBJ1-2; 10 nucleotides agree with TRBD1. This CDR3 region has 16 residues. Germline V CDR1 and CDR2: SGHDN, FVKESK. J gave up 3 bases and V 4 bases, and 8 bases lay outside the gene matches. The CDR3 coding sequence is TGTGCCAGCAGCCTTCCTTCCGGGACAGGGGACTATGGCTACACCTTC. Translating it yields CASSLPSGTGDYGYTF.

This clone was seen a few times. The chain combines TRBV6-5 with TRBJ2-2; 8 bases map to TRBD1. Germline V gene data show CDR1 as MNHEY and CDR2 as SVGAGI. Unmatched junction bases numbered 6, after V lost 2 bases and J lost 7 bases. The CDR3 is 15 amino acids. CDR3 sequence reads: CASSYHTGGNGELFF. The CDR3 nucleotides read TGTGCCAGCAGTTACCACACAGGGGGGAACGGGGAGCTGTTTTTT.

This chain uses TRBV19 with TRBJ1-2; 10 bases are a match to TRBD1. Looked up from germline, CDR1 is LNHDA and CDR2 is SQIVND (reference sequence). The CDR3 length is 17 residues. Germline trimming cut 9 bases from V and 0 bases from J; bases unmatched to any gene: 13. CDR3 in DNA: TGTGCCAGCGCTACGACAGGGGGCCCCCATGCTAACTATGGCTACACCTTC. Its protein product is CASATTGGPHANYGYTF. Drawing the rest from reference TRBV19 and TRBJ1-2, the complete variable domain is DGGITQSPKYLFRKEGQNVTLSCEQNLNHDAMYWYRQDPGQGLRLIYYSQIVNDFQKGDIAEGYSVSREKKESFPLTVTSAQKNPTAFYLCASATTGGPHANYGYTFGSGTRLTVV.

This clone was counted between two and nine times. The chain joins TRBV18 to TRBJ1-1, with a tentative D call TRBD1 (5 bases). The CDR3 totals 14 residues. Germline CDR1 reads KGHSH; CDR2 reads LQKENI. V lost 6 bases and J lost 1, with 12 bases in between. For the CDR3, the DNA is TGTGCCAGCTCGCAGGGACGGGAGAACACTGAAGCTTTCTTT. Translation: CASSQGRENTEAFF.

The V and J genes are TRBV7-6 and TRBJ1-1; 9 bases map to TRBD1. The CDR3 is 14 residues long. V dropped 4 bases and J dropped 5; count of bases not matched to a gene: 5. Germline V CDR1 and CDR2: SGHVS, FNYEAQ. As DNA, the CDR3 is TGTGCCAGCAGCTCGACAGGGGGGCGGACTGAAGCTTTCTTT. It encodes CASSSTGGRTEAFF.

The chain uses TRBV7-3 and TRBJ1-4, with 7 bases fitting TRBD1. The CDR3 spans 15 residues. Per germline, CDR1 SGHTA and CDR2 FQGTGA. V lost 2 bases to trimming and J lost 8 bases; unmatched junction nucleotides: 8. CDR3 loop: CASSLEGGQGEKLFF. The CDR3 DNA reads as TGTGCCAGCAGCTTAGAAGGGGGCCAAGGGGAAAAACTGTTTTTT. Full variable domain (missing parts from reference TRBV7-3 and TRBJ1-4): GAGVSQTPSNKVTEKGKYVELRCDPISGHTALYWYRQSLGQGPEFLIYFQGTGAADDSGLPNDRFFAVRPEGSVSTLKIQRTERGDSAVYLCASSLEGGQGEKLFFGSGTQLSVL.